Following are 20 T cell receptor beta chains from one sample sequenced in a study of OX40 agonist ivuxolimab in advanced cancers. The library was built by means of the immunoSEQ multiplex PCR assay. TCRdb mirrors the immuneACCESS table, restricted to in-frame sequences. Some clones are absent from its copies; in checked studies, under half trace to an unresolved V gene, and the reason for the others is unknown. The sample table shows 80,000 or so clones, and about 85% are seen once. The ten biggest clones cover around 1.8% of the sample. The sequencing here drew on CD4+ or CD8+ T cells sorted from blood, taken in a trial of the OX40 agonist ivuxolimab. These receptors all come from an adult with an advanced solid tumor such as melanoma, head and neck, liver or kidney cancer.

The J gene is TRBJ1-5, the V gene TRBV18, with unresolved D. The germline V and J ends were trimmed by 3 bases and 3 bases, with 3 bases remaining between them. CDR1 is KGHSH, CDR2 LQKENI, per germline. CDR3 length: 12 amino acids. CDR3 amino acids: CASSPDNQPQHF. In nucleotides, the CDR3 is TGTGCCAGCTCACCCGACAATCAGCCCCAGCATTTT.

The chain links TRBV30 to TRBJ1-1, with 9 bases lining up with TRBD1. CDR1 is GTSNPN, CDR2 SVGIG, per germline (reference sequence). J was trimmed by 0 bases and V by 2 bases; bases with no gene match: 13. The length of the CDR3 is 18 residues. The CDR3 coding sequence is TGTGCCTGGAGTAAGGGACAGGGAACCTACACTATGAACACTGAAGCTTTCTTT. Translating gives CAWSKGQGTYTMNTEAFF.

V is TRBV19 and J is TRBJ1-5; TRBD1 might be the D (5 bases). The germline gives CDR1 LNHDA, CDR2 SQIVND (reference sequence). The germline V and J ends were trimmed by 2 bases and 4 bases, with 12 bases remaining between them. The CDR3 runs to 15 residues. For the CDR3, the DNA is TGTGCCAGTAGTATACGGCAGGGTGGGAATCAGCCCCAGCATTTT. Protein sequence: CASSIRQGGNQPQHF.

This chain joins TRBV19 and TRBJ2-7; the match to TRBD1 covers 10 bases. CDR3 length: 15 amino acids. Looked up from germline, CDR1 is LNHDA and CDR2 is SQIVND (reference sequence). After removal of 6 bases from V and 2 bases from J, the junction contained 7 bases not matched to a gene. CDR3 residues: CASSKGGQGTYEQYF. The CDR3 bases are TGTGCCAGTAGCAAGGGGGGACAGGGGACCTACGAGCAGTACTTC.

The J gene is TRBJ2-2, the V gene TRBV7-3, with D possibly called TRBD1 or TRBD2 (6 bases each). Trimming shortened V by 5 bases and J by 0 bases, and 13 bases separated the two germline ends. Germline CDR1 and CDR2: SGHTA and FQGTGA. The CDR3 consists of 16 residues. CDR3 bases: TGTGCCAGCAGCCCCGTTCGGGGGCCGAACACCGGGGAGCTGTTTTTT. Its translation: CASSPVRGPNTGELFF. The full variable domain, rest sourced from reference TRBV7-3 and TRBJ2-2, is GAGVSQTPSNKVTEKGKYVELRCDPISGHTALYWYRQSLGQGPEFLIYFQGTGAADDSGLPNDRFFAVRPEGSVSTLKIQRTERGDSAVYLCASSPVRGPNTGELFFGEGSRLTVL.

This chain links TRBV6-9 with TRBJ1-1, with no clear D. The germline V gene encodes CDR1 MNHGY and CDR2 SVAAGI. The V end was cut by 6 bases, the J end by 0 bases, with 5 bases between. CDR3 length: 12 amino acids. The DNA of the CDR3 is TGTGCCAGCAGACGATTGAACACTGAAGCTTTCTTT. Protein sequence: CASRRLNTEAFF.

The chain couples TRBV28 to TRBJ2-3; no clear D. CDR1 and CDR2 (germline): MDHEN, SYDVKM. The CDR3 totals 15 residues. The V gene lost 10 bases and the J gene lost 5 bases, with 22 bases spanning the gap. CDR3 sequence (DNA): TGTGCCACCTCAGGAAGCGCGGCAGAAGAAGATACGCAGTATTTT. This translates into CATSGSAAEEDTQYF.

This clone showed up just once. The chain employs TRBV6-5 and TRBJ1-2; D is perhaps TRBD1 (6 bases). The ends were cut back, 5 bases at V and 3 bases at J, with 13 bases in the middle. The CDR3 covers 14 residues. Germline CDR1 reads MNHEY; CDR2 reads SVGAGI. This chain's CDR3 is CASSKIQGDYGYTF. In DNA, the CDR3 is TGTGCCAGCAGTAAGATACAGGGAGACTATGGCTACACCTTC.

The chain links TRBV9 to TRBJ1-1, with a possible D match to TRBD1 (5 bases). CDR1 is SGDLS and CDR2 is YYNGEE in the germline V gene. The CDR3 runs to 14 residues. The V gene lost 0 bases and the J gene lost 3 bases, with 9 bases spanning the gap. CDR3 sequence reads: CASSVVTGHTEAFF. Written as DNA, the CDR3 is TGTGCCAGCAGCGTAGTAACAGGACACACTGAAGCTTTCTTT.

This chain's CDR3 is CASSSPLNTEAFF. CDR3 DNA sequence: TGTGCTAGTTCTTCTCCATTGAACACTGAAGCTTTCTTT. The gene calls are TRBV12-5 and TRBJ1-1; no firm D call. The V end was cut by 8 bases, the J end by 0 bases, with 10 bases between. There are 13 residues in the CDR3. The germline V gene has CDR1 LGHNT and CDR2 FRNRAP.

This clone came up once. This chain links TRBV28 with TRBJ1-1; D may be TRBD1 (6 bases). Germline V gives CDR1 MDHEN, CDR2 SYDVKM. The V and J ends lost 7 bases and 7 bases respectively, with 19 bases between them. The CDR3 extends over 14 amino acids. Here the CDR3 reads CASTIGSRGREAFF. CDR3 nucleotide sequence: TGTGCCAGCACTATAGGATCCAGGGGTCGTGAAGCTTTCTTT.

V usage is TRBV15 and J usage is TRBJ2-5; 7 bases are a match to TRBD1. CDR3 length: 12 residues. The V segment lost 4 bases and the J segment 7 bases; nucleotides outside the gene matches: 3. Germline V gives CDR1 LNHNV, CDR2 YYDKDF (reference sequence). Here the CDR3 DNA reads TGTGCCACCAGCATATACAGGGGGACCCAGTACTTC. Amino acids: CATSIYRGTQYF.

This CDR3 is CASSLSDRGADTQYF. The CDR3 nucleotides read TGTGCCAGCAGCTTGTCGGACAGGGGGGCAGATACGCAGTATTTT. This chain links TRBV5-4 with TRBJ2-3, with 10 bases matching TRBD1. With 1 base clipped from V and 4 bases from J, the junction kept 3 bases outside the gene matches. In germline, CDR1 is SGHNT, CDR2 YYREEE (reference sequence). The CDR3 spans 15 residues.

The chain combines TRBV5-1 with TRBJ2-3; TRBD2 matches 9 bases. The CDR3 spans 16 residues. Per germline, CDR1 SGHRS and CDR2 YFSETQ. Trimming removed 4 bases from V and 0 bases from J; junction bases left unmatched: 6. The CDR3 sequence: CASSPSTSGSTDTQYF. The CDR3, as DNA: TGCGCCAGCAGCCCCTCGACTAGCGGTAGCACAGATACGCAGTATTTT.

This clone is a singleton in its sample. The chain has TRBV6-6 and TRBJ1-5, with D tentatively TRBD1 (6 bases). The CDR3 covers 12 residues. Germline assignment: CDR1 MNHNY and CDR2 SVGAGI (reference sequence). Trimming removed 7 bases at V and 9 bases at J, with 13 bases between. DNA for the CDR3: TGTGCCAGCATCAAAGGGGGAGGGCCCCAGCATTTT. Protein: CASIKGGGPQHF.

The chain recombines TRBV7-2 with TRBJ2-2, with 7 bases fitting TRBD2. V was pared by 4 bases and J by 5 bases, with 7 bases of the junction left unmatched. In germline, CDR1 is SGHTA, CDR2 FQGNSA. The CDR3 loop spans 15 amino acids. The CDR3 region has the DNA TGTGCCAGCAGCTCAGCCGCGGGGGAAACCGGGGAGCTGTTTTTT. The encoded protein is CASSSAAGETGELFF.

The V gene is TRBV6-1, the J gene TRBJ2-5; maybe TRBD1 (6 bases). The CDR3 covers 13 residues. V lost 10 bases to trimming and J lost 3 bases, with 15 bases between them. The V gene's germline CDR1 is MNHNS and CDR2 SASEGT. The CDR3 region is CATFRDMEETQYF. CDR3 coding DNA: TGTGCCACCTTCCGGGACATGGAAGAGACCCAGTACTTC.

The chain is built from TRBV19 and TRBJ2-3; maybe TRBD1 (5 bases). This CDR3 has 13 amino acids. The germline CDR1 and CDR2 sequences are LNHDA and SQIVND (reference sequence). Trimming pared 7 bases from V and 10 bases from J, leaving 18 bases between. The CDR3 spells CASNPKVDTPQYF. The DNA of the CDR3 is TGTGCCAGTAACCCAAAGGTGGACACCCCGCAGTATTTT.

For the CDR3, the DNA is TGTGCCAGCAGCTTAATGTTCGGCAGGGGAAATGAGCAGTTCTTC. The encoded protein is CASSLMFGRGNEQFF. The chain couples TRBV7-6 to TRBJ2-1, with D maybe TRBD1 (6 bases). The CDR3 extends over 15 amino acids. Germline CDR1 SGHVS, CDR2 FNYEAQ. V lost 2 bases and J lost 7, with 15 bases in between.

CDR3 residues: CASSYPLGEAFF. For the CDR3, the DNA is TGTGCCAGCAGCTACCCTTTGGGCGAAGCTTTCTTT. The J gene is TRBJ1-1, the V gene TRBV7-3; D not resolved. Trimming shortened V by 4 bases and J by 8 bases, and 11 bases separated the two germline ends. Germline V CDR1 and CDR2: SGHTA, FQGTGA. CDR3 length equals 12 residues.